This note documents a single TCR beta chain sequence. Its specificity is unknown. Repertoires were generated with immunoSEQ multiplex PCR, while TCRdb's copy carries only in-frame clones and drops some. The repertoire holds some 11,000 clones, with over 80% as singletons. The source of the sample is a study of T cells after posttransplantation cyclophosphamide. Overall study results and limits: Blood and skin or GI T cell repertoires showed limited TRB overlap.

Treatment was busulfan-fludarabine conditioning, a marrow graft, and cyclophosphamide on days +3 and +4. Source: PBMCs, taken roughly 2,000 days after allogeneic stem cell transplant with posttransplant cyclophosphamide. The clonotype originates from a female patient aged 50-60 years who received an allogeneic stem cell transplant from a related donor, was CMV-positive, and had no GVHD. Some T cells may be supplied by the graft donor.

CDR3 amino acids: CASSVGGDTEAFF. The CDR3 DNA follows: TGTGCCAGCAGCGTGGGGGGGGACACTGAAGCTTTCTTT. The chain is built from TRBV9 and TRBJ1-1; TRBD1 is a possible D gene (5 bases). The ends were cut back, 2 bases at V and 3 bases at J, with 8 bases in the middle. The CDR3 extends over 13 amino acids. CDR1 is SGDLS and CDR2 is YYNGEE in the germline V gene.